Shown below are 18 T cell receptor beta chains from a single sample sequenced in a study of identical twins. TCRdb independently ran MiXCR on the 5' RACE reads; one entry per CDR3 protein. The data contain around 160,000 distinct CDR3 sequences, around 3.5% of them seen just once; the ten biggest clones take up more than 7%. Material: memory T cells sorted from blood. Receptor source: a young man in good health.

This clonotype was found many times. V is TRBV2 and J is TRBJ2-3, with D perhaps TRBD1 or TRBD2 (5 bases each). Germline V gene sequence: CDR1 SNHLY, CDR2 FYNNEI. The ends were cut back, 7 bases at V and 5 bases at J, with 19 bases in the middle. CDR3 length equals 15 residues. CDR3 amino acids: CASKGDRSAVDTQYF. CDR3 bases: TGTGCCAGCAAAGGGGACCGGAGTGCGGTAGATACGCAGTATTTT.

In its sample, this clonotype was seen many times. The chain uses TRBV7-9 and TRBJ1-4; 8 positions match TRBD1. CDR1 is SEHNR and CDR2 is FQNEAQ in the germline V gene (reference sequence). The CDR3 spans 15 residues. V was pared by 4 bases and J by 6 bases, with 7 bases of the junction left unmatched. The CDR3 sequence: CASSSSGTGDEKLFF. In DNA form, the CDR3 reads TGTGCCAGCAGCTCTTCCGGGACAGGAGATGAAAAACTGTTTTTT.

This clonotype was seen many times. The V and J genes are TRBV3-1 and TRBJ1-5; no firm D call. CDR1 is LGHDT, CDR2 YNNKEL, per germline (reference sequence). With 5 bases removed from V and 4 bases from J, the gap between germline ends came to 15 bases. The CDR3 is 15 residues long. CDR3 amino acids: CASSFGPSTNQPQHF. The DNA for the CDR3 is TGTGCCAGCAGCTTCGGACCTTCCACTAATCAGCCCCAGCATTTT.

This clonotype was seen at least ten times. The CDR3 region has the DNA TGTGCCACCTATCAGGTGAACTCCTACGAGCAGTACTTC. Amino acid sequence: CATYQVNSYEQYF. The chain carries TRBV28 and TRBJ2-7; D remains unclear. The length of the CDR3 is 13 residues. Trimming removed 10 bases at V and 0 bases at J, with 13 bases between. CDR1 is MDHEN and CDR2 is SYDVKM in the germline V gene.

This clonotype came up many times. The genes are TRBV20-1 and TRBJ2-1; D is perhaps TRBD1 or TRBD2 (6 bases each). The germline gives CDR1 DFQATT, CDR2 SNEGSKA (reference sequence). Trimming took 3 bases from V and 8 from J, leaving 17 bases between them. CDR3 length: 14 amino acids. The CDR3 DNA sequence: TGCAGTGCTAGGGACGACAGGAGGAGGGATGAGCAGTTCTTC. Its protein is CSARDDRRRDEQFF.

V usage is TRBV6-1 and J usage is TRBJ1-5; D remains ambiguous. The CDR3 is made up of 13 amino acids. V dropped 6 bases and J dropped 4 bases, with 10 bases sitting between them. The germline gives CDR1 MNHNS, CDR2 SASEGT. This chain's CDR3 is CASRSTQNQPQHF. DNA of the CDR3: TGTGCCAGCAGGAGTACCCAAAATCAGCCCCAGCATTTT.

V gene TRBV20-1 combines with J gene TRBJ2-1; D is ambiguous. This CDR3 is 11 amino acids long. Germline V gene sequence: CDR1 DFQATT, CDR2 SNEGSKA (reference sequence). Trimming shortened V by 5 bases and J by 5 bases, and 7 bases separated the two germline ends. For the CDR3, the DNA is TGCAGTGCTGCGGTCGACAATGAGCAGTTCTTC. Residues: CSAAVDNEQFF.

This clonotype was observed at least ten times. The chain links TRBV5-6 to TRBJ2-4; 7 bases match TRBD2. V was pared by 3 bases and J by 4 bases, with 1 base of the junction left unmatched. This CDR3 is 13 amino acids long. Germline CDR1 reads SGHDT; CDR2 reads YYEEEE. In nucleotides, the CDR3 is TGTGCCAGCAGCTGGGGGGGAAAAAACATTCAGTACTTC. Its protein product is CASSWGGKNIQYF.

This clonotype was seen ten or more times. J is TRBJ2-3 and V is TRBV20-1; 9 positions match TRBD2. This CDR3 has 16 amino acids. Germline V gene sequence: CDR1 DFQATT, CDR2 SNEGSKA (reference sequence). The V gene end was trimmed by 6 bases and the J gene end by 1 base; junction bases not matched to a gene: 11. The chain's CDR3 is CSAPRVAGEGTDTQYF. The CDR3 DNA reads TGCAGTGCCCCTCGGGTAGCGGGAGAAGGCACAGATACGCAGTATTTT.

This clonotype was counted at least ten times. The chain couples TRBV7-2 to TRBJ2-5; TRBD2 agrees at 14 bases. The CDR3 covers 17 residues. CDR1 and CDR2 (germline): SGHTA, FQGNSA. The junction had 1 base not matched to a gene; V was cut back by 0 bases and J by 1 base. This CDR3 is CASSLAGLAGAQETQYF. The DNA for the CDR3 is TGTGCCAGCAGCTTAGCGGGACTAGCGGGAGCCCAAGAGACCCAGTACTTC.

This clonotype was seen many times. The chain uses TRBV6-6 and TRBJ2-3; 8 nucleotides agree with TRBD2. Losses at the gene ends were 2 bases for V and 9 bases for J; bases not matched to a gene: 1. Germline values: CDR1 MNHNY, CDR2 SVGAGI (reference sequence). The CDR3 length is 12 residues. This CDR3 is CASSYPGGTQYF. DNA of the CDR3: TGTGCCAGCAGTTACCCGGGGGGGACGCAGTATTTT.

This clonotype was seen repeatedly, ten times or more. This chain joins TRBV7-9 and TRBJ2-7; 8 nucleotides align to TRBD1. The CDR3 is 13 amino acids. Germline V gene data show CDR1 as SEHNR and CDR2 as FQNEAQ (reference sequence). The trim removed 5 bases at V and 3 bases at J, leaving 3 bases unmatched. CDR3: CASSPGQGYEQYV. Here the CDR3 DNA reads TGTGCCAGCAGCCCCGGACAGGGCTACGAGCAGTACGTC.

This clonotype was seen ten or more times. The chain couples TRBV18 to TRBJ1-4; D gene unclear. V dropped 7 bases and J dropped 7 bases, with 13 bases sitting between them. This CDR3 has 13 residues. Germline loops: CDR1 KGHSH, CDR2 LQKENI. This CDR3 is CASLEIPGEKLFF. CDR3 DNA sequence: TGTGCCAGCTTAGAGATTCCGGGTGAAAAACTGTTTTTT.

This clonotype was recorded at least ten times. The rearrangement links TRBV6-1 to TRBJ2-7; D is possibly TRBD1 (6 bases). Trimming removed 7 bases from V and 2 bases from J, with 12 bases in between. Looked up from germline, CDR1 is MNHNS and CDR2 is SASEGT. The length of the CDR3 is 13 residues. CDR3 nucleotides: TGTGCCAGCACTAAGACAGGTCCCTACGAGCAGTACTTC. Translating gives CASTKTGPYEQYF.

This clonotype has a handful of counts. This chain links TRBV2 with TRBJ2-1, with TRBD2 as a possible D gene (6 bases). This CDR3 has 11 amino acids. Germline V lookup: CDR1 SNHLY, CDR2 FYNNEI. Trimming cost V 6 bases and J 15 bases, with 15 bases left between them. The CDR3 bases are TGTGCCAGCAGGGTGGACTACGCACGGTTCTTC. Protein sequence: CASRVDYARFF.

This clonotype was observed many times. The V gene is TRBV14, the J gene TRBJ1-2; 7 nucleotides match TRBD1. The CDR3 extends over 16 amino acids. The junction had 10 bases not matched to a gene; V was cut back by 3 bases and J by 3 bases. Germline-derived CDR1 and CDR2 are SGHDN and FVKESK. In nucleotides, the CDR3 is TGTGCCAGCAGCCACCCCAGACAGGGTTGGGACTATGGCTACACCTTC. Its translation is CASSHPRQGWDYGYTF.

This clonotype was recorded at least ten times. The J gene is TRBJ2-1, the V gene TRBV5-1; a weak D match, TRBD2 (6 bases). Between the trimmed V and J ends, which lost 3 bases and 5 bases, there was a span of 12 bases. Germline V gene sequence: CDR1 SGHRS, CDR2 YFSETQ. This CDR3 comprises 14 residues. The CDR3 is CASSWGERNNEQFF. The DNA of the CDR3 is TGCGCCAGCAGCTGGGGGGAGCGAAACAATGAGCAGTTCTTC.

This clonotype appeared many times. The chain employs TRBV29-1 and TRBJ2-3, with D perhaps matching TRBD2 (6 bases). V was trimmed by 5 bases and J by 2 bases, leaving 14 bases between them. There are 14 residues in the CDR3. The germline V gene has CDR1 SQVTM and CDR2 ANQGSEA. The CDR3 bases are TGCAGCGTTACTGGACTACAAGTCACAGATACGCAGTATTTT. This gives the protein CSVTGLQVTDTQYF.